Below are 27 T cell receptor beta chains sequenced from a single sample in a study of vaccination effects on CD4 cells after COVID-19. Their target antigens are unknown. Viral peptide pool expansion of antigen-specific CD4+ T cells preceded sequencing in the ViraFEST assay. Following 10 days of culture, CD4+ T cells were isolated. All vaccine recipients tested negative for nucleocapsid antibodies and had never contracted SARS-CoV-2 infection. TCRdb's copy holds only in-frame clones and misses some; the assay was immunoSEQ multiplex PCR. Among under 30,000 clones listed, approximately 83% were seen once. The sample in question was CD4+ T cells from PBMCs cultured with HCoV-NL63 spike peptides, obtained before COVID-19 vaccination. Source of these receptors: a human donor who received a COVID-19 vaccine.

The chain recombines TRBV28 with TRBJ1-2; 7 bases match TRBD1. Per germline, CDR1 MDHEN and CDR2 SYDVKM. This CDR3 spans 14 amino acids. The ends lost 8 bases at V and 5 bases at J; junction bases unmatched: 11. As DNA, the CDR3 is TGTGCCAGCGTACGGGGGGCAGGGGGATATGGCTACACCTTC. This codes for CASVRGAGGYGYTF.

This clone was counted between two and nine times. The gene calls are TRBV7-2 and TRBJ1-2, with a tentative D call TRBD1 (6 bases). Deletions cut 0 bases from V and 6 bases from J, with 14 bases between. Germline lookup yields CDR1 SGHTA and CDR2 FQGNSA. The CDR3 extends over 15 amino acids. CDR3 region: CASSLALTGSNGYTF. DNA for the CDR3: TGTGCCAGCAGCTTAGCGCTAACAGGGAGCAATGGCTACACCTTC.

This clone was counted a single time. J is TRBJ1-4 and V is TRBV15; maybe TRBD1 (6 bases). Trimming removed 4 bases at V and 4 bases at J, with 13 bases between. CDR3 length: 15 amino acids. Germline V gene data show CDR1 as LNHNV and CDR2 as YYDKDF (reference sequence). CDR3 protein: CATSNNRVDNEKLFF. DNA of the CDR3: TGTGCCACCAGCAACAACAGGGTGGATAATGAAAAACTGTTTTTT.

The chain is built from TRBV9 and TRBJ1-2, with TRBD1 identical over 7 bases. With 2 bases clipped from V and 4 bases from J, the junction kept 11 bases outside the gene matches. The CDR3 sequence is 16 residues long. Germline V gene data show CDR1 as SGDLS and CDR2 as YYNGEE. CDR3 sequence reads: CASSVAYRGSGYGYTF. The DNA of the CDR3 is TGTGCCAGCAGCGTGGCTTACAGGGGATCAGGCTATGGCTACACCTTC.

CDR3 amino acids: CASSGPGTVNTEAFF. The CDR3 region has the DNA TGTGCCAGCAGTGGGCCCGGGACGGTCAACACTGAAGCTTTCTTT. The J gene is TRBJ1-1, the V gene TRBV25-1, with D possibly being TRBD1 (5 bases). Germline V gives CDR1 MGHDK, CDR2 SYGVNS. The CDR3 length is 15 residues. V was pared by 4 bases and J by 2 bases, with 14 bases between.

The CDR3 is CAISETSGTVNEKLFF. CDR3 DNA sequence: TGTGCCATCAGTGAGACCTCCGGGACAGTTAATGAAAAACTGTTTTTT. This sequence joins TRBV10-3 and TRBJ1-4, with 7 nucleotides matching TRBD1. J lost 4 bases, V lost 2 bases, and 7 bases had no gene match. The germline V gene has CDR1 ENHRY and CDR2 SYGVKD. This CDR3 has 16 amino acids.

This clone was recorded a few times. The V call is TRBV5-6, the J call TRBJ2-2, with D maybe TRBD1 (6 bases). Germline CDR1 SGHDT, CDR2 YYEEEE. The CDR3 is 15 residues long. Between the trimmed V and J ends, which lost 0 bases and 3 bases, there was a span of 9 bases. The CDR3 loop reads CASSLGQVYTGELFF. Here the CDR3 DNA reads TGTGCCAGCAGCTTGGGACAGGTGTACACCGGGGAGCTGTTTTTT.

In its sample, this clone was seen a few times. The chain carries TRBV18 and TRBJ2-2, with 9 positions matching TRBD1. The CDR3 totals 16 residues. With V trimmed by 3 bases and J by 4 bases, 6 bases remained unmatched. Germline-derived CDR1 and CDR2 are KGHSH and LQKENI. Here the CDR3 DNA reads TGTGCCAGCTCACCGCAGCGACAGGGGGGCACCGGGGAGCTGTTTTTT. It is translated as CASSPQRQGGTGELFF.

This clone was recorded only once. The chain is built from TRBV24-1 and TRBJ1-4, with 9 bases that match TRBD1. This CDR3 is 17 amino acids long. Germline V gives CDR1 KGHDR, CDR2 SFDVKD. Losses at the gene ends were 3 bases for V and 8 bases for J; bases not matched to a gene: 12. The CDR3 protein is CATSDPSSTGGVEKLFF. CDR3 in DNA: TGTGCCACCAGTGATCCCTCCTCGACAGGGGGAGTCGAAAAACTGTTTTTT.

Concerning this clone itself: One junction end does not reproduce the germline sequence, and a read error may be involved. V gene TRBV7-2 combines with J gene TRBJ2-4; 13 bases agree with TRBD2. Looked up from germline, CDR1 is SGHTA and CDR2 is FQGNSA. CDR3 size: 17 residues. The CDR3 DNA sequence: TGTGCCAGCAACTTACTAGCGGGAGGGCTAGCCAAAAACATTCAGTACTTC. This translates into CASNLLAGGLAKNIQYF.

The gene calls are TRBV5-4 and TRBJ2-7; 7 nucleotides align to TRBD2. V trimming: 4 bases; J trimming: 2 bases; junction bases outside the gene matches: 6. Germline V lookup: CDR1 SGHNT, CDR2 YYREEE (reference sequence). The CDR3 is 14 amino acids. Here the CDR3 reads CASSRAGPTYEQYF. The CDR3 DNA sequence: TGTGCCAGCAGCCGAGCGGGACCGACCTACGAGCAGTACTTC.

V gene TRBV6-1 combines with J gene TRBJ1-5; 11 nucleotides match TRBD1. Germline V gene lookup returns CDR1 MNHNS and CDR2 SASEGT. The CDR3 has 18 residues. Trimming at V came to 2 bases and at J to 5 bases, leaving 11 bases not matched to a gene. The CDR3 spells CASSEYPPGQGADQPQHF. Written as DNA, the CDR3 is TGTGCCAGCAGTGAATACCCCCCCGGACAGGGGGCAGATCAGCCCCAGCATTTT.

This rearrangement joins TRBV6-5 to TRBJ1-6; TRBD1 agrees at 9 bases. Trimming took 10 bases from V and 10 from J; bases not matched to a gene: 8. The CDR3 extends over 13 amino acids. CDR1 and CDR2 from the germline V gene are MNHEY and SVGAGI. CDR3 in DNA: TGTGCCACCTCGGACAGGGGAGAGTCACCCCTCCACTTT. Protein sequence: CATSDRGESPLHF.

There are a few counts of this clone. This rearrangement joins TRBV6-5 to TRBJ2-3; D remains ambiguous. Trimming pared 6 bases from V and 0 bases from J, leaving 7 bases between. Germline loops: CDR1 MNHEY, CDR2 SVGAGI. The CDR3 is 13 residues long. CDR3 sequence reads: CASSAHSTDTQYF. The CDR3 DNA is TGTGCCAGCAGCGCGCATAGCACAGATACGCAGTATTTT.

The rearrangement links TRBV9 to TRBJ2-3; TRBD2 might be the D (6 bases). Trimming removed 6 bases from V and 3 bases from J, with 8 bases in between. The CDR3 loop spans 12 amino acids. Germline-derived CDR1 and CDR2 are SGDLS and YYNGEE. The CDR3 region is CASNRGTDTQYF. In DNA form, the CDR3 reads TGTGCCAGCAACCGGGGGACAGATACGCAGTATTTT. The variable domain in full, completed from reference TRBV9 and TRBJ2-3, reads DSGVTQTPKHLITATGQRVTLRCSPRSGDLSVYWYQQSLDQGLQFLIQYYNGEERAKGNILERFSAQQFPDLHSELNLSSLELGDSALYFCASNRGTDTQYFGPGTRLTVL.

The rearrangement links TRBV6-5 to TRBJ1-2; 8 bases are shared with TRBD1. The V gene's germline CDR1 is MNHEY and CDR2 SVGAGI. The CDR3 consists of 15 residues. V dropped 2 bases and J dropped 5; count of bases not matched to a gene: 7. The chain's CDR3 is CASSYRGQVGYGYTF. CDR3 sequence (DNA): TGTGCCAGCAGTTACAGGGGACAGGTGGGGTATGGCTACACCTTC.

This clone was seen more than once but under ten times. The chain uses TRBV25-1 and TRBJ1-1, with TRBD1 identical over 7 bases. V shed 7 bases and J 5 bases; nucleotides not matched to a gene: 7. Germline V lookup: CDR1 MGHDK, CDR2 SYGVNS. CDR3 length: 13 amino acids. The CDR3: CASNEGAGTEAFF. CDR3 DNA: TGTGCCAGCAACGAGGGGGCGGGGACTGAAGCTTTCTTT.

This clone is large in the sample. The V and J genes are TRBV4-1 and TRBJ2-1; 7 nucleotides align to TRBD2. J was trimmed by 7 bases and V by 7 bases; bases with no gene match: 13. The CDR3 is 15 amino acids. The germline V gene encodes CDR1 MGHRA and CDR2 YSYEKL. Here the CDR3 DNA reads TGCGCCAGCAAAGTTCGGGCGGGAGTTGGAAATGAGCAGTTCTTC. Its translation: CASKVRAGVGNEQFF.

The V gene is TRBV4-2, the J gene TRBJ2-7, with 9 bases aligning to TRBD2. With 4 bases clipped from V and 4 bases from J, the junction kept 14 bases outside the gene matches. The CDR3 runs to 17 residues. Germline V gene lookup returns CDR1 LGHNA and CDR2 YNFKEQ. The CDR3: CASSRDGGGGVFYEQYF. The CDR3 nucleotides are TGTGCCAGCAGCCGAGACGGGGGCGGGGGGGTCTTTTACGAGCAGTACTTC.

The J gene is TRBJ2-1, the V gene TRBV9; TRBD1 might be the D (6 bases). Trimming took 2 bases from V and 0 from J, leaving 9 bases between them. CDR3 length: 15 residues. The germline V gene has CDR1 SGDLS and CDR2 YYNGEE. The CDR3 loop reads CASSVTGTSYNEQFF. Written as DNA, the CDR3 is TGTGCCAGCAGCGTGACAGGCACCTCCTACAATGAGCAGTTCTTC.

The chain joins TRBV6-2 or TRBV6-3 to TRBJ1-1; D is unresolved. This CDR3 region has 13 residues. With 2 bases removed from V and 0 bases from J, the gap between germline ends came to 4 bases. CDR1 MNHEY and CDR2 SVGEGT come from the germline V gene. The CDR3 region has the DNA TGTGCCAGCAGTTACGTAGTGAACACTGAAGCTTTCTTT. Protein product: CASSYVVNTEAFF.

The CDR3 DNA sequence: TGTGCCAGCAGACGAACAGGGGATGAAAAACTGTTTTTT. Amino acids: CASRRTGDEKLFF. The rearrangement links TRBV5-4 to TRBJ1-4; 7 bases map to TRBD1. The CDR3 is made up of 13 amino acids. V was clipped by 5 bases and J by 6 bases; unmatched bases: 4. CDR1 and CDR2 from the germline V gene are SGHNT and YYREEE (reference sequence).

V gene TRBV5-4 combines with J gene TRBJ2-4; D gene unclear. V dropped 0 bases and J dropped 5 bases, with 9 bases sitting between them. CDR1 and CDR2 from the germline V gene are SGHNT and YYREEE (reference sequence). The CDR3 spans 14 residues. The DNA of the CDR3 is TGTGCCAGCAGCTTGGGGGGTCTTGAAAACATTCAGTACTTC. Translating gives CASSLGGLENIQYF.

Only one count was recorded for this clone. J is TRBJ2-1 and V is TRBV6-6, with 8 bases aligning to TRBD2. Trimming removed 6 bases from V and 3 bases from J; junction bases left unmatched: 4. The germline gives CDR1 MNHNY, CDR2 SVGAGI (reference sequence). The CDR3 runs to 14 residues. The DNA for the CDR3 is TGTGCCAGCAGCGACCGGGGGGGCTACAATGAGCAGTTCTTC. It codes for CASSDRGGYNEQFF.

The chain is built from TRBV5-1 and TRBJ1-2; no clear D gene. The CDR3 covers 13 residues. Trimming pared 3 bases from V and 5 bases from J, leaving 11 bases between. Germline assignment: CDR1 SGHRS and CDR2 YFSETQ. The chain's CDR3 is CASSSDGDYGYTF. DNA for the CDR3: TGCGCCAGCAGCTCCGACGGCGATTATGGCTACACCTTC.

V is TRBV5-1 and J is TRBJ2-5; D gene ambiguous. The CDR3 runs to 14 residues. CDR1 is SGHRS and CDR2 is YFSETQ in the germline V gene. Trimming removed 4 bases from V and 2 bases from J, with 12 bases in between. The CDR3 sequence is CASSPGSTQETQYF. In nucleotides, the CDR3 is TGCGCCAGCAGCCCCGGAAGTACTCAAGAGACCCAGTACTTC.

The chain employs TRBV6-1 and TRBJ2-3, with D unclear. The CDR3 has 14 residues. V was clipped by 2 bases and J by 0 bases, with 6 bases between them. Germline V gives CDR1 MNHNS, CDR2 SASEGT. The CDR3 DNA is TGTGCCAGCAGTGAACTATTTAGCACAGATACGCAGTATTTT. It yields the protein CASSELFSTDTQYF.